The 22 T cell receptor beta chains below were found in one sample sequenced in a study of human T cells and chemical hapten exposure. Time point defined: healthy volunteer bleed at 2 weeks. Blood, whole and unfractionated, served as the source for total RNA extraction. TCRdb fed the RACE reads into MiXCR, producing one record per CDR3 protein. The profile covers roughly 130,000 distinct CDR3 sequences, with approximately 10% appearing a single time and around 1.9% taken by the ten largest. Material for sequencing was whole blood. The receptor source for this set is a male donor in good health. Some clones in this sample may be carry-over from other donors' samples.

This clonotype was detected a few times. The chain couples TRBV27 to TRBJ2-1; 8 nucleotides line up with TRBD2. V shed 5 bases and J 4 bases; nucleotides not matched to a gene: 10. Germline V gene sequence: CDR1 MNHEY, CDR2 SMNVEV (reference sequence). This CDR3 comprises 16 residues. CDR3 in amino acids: CASSGQAGAWYNEQFF. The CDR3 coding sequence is TGTGCCAGCAGTGGCCAAGCGGGGGCCTGGTACAATGAGCAGTTCTTC.

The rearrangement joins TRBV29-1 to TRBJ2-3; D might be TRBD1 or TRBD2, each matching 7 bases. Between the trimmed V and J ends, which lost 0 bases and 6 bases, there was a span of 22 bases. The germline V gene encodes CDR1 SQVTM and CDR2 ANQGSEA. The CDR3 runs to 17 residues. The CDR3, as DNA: TGCAGCGTTGAAGATCCCCTGGACTTTCAGGGGGGGGATACGCAGTATTTT. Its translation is CSVEDPLDFQGGDTQYF.

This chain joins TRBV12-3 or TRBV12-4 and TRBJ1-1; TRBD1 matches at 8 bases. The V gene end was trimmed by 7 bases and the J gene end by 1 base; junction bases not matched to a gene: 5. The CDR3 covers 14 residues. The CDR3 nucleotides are TGTGCCAGCAATACCGGGACAGGGAACACTGAAGCTTTCTTT. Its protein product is CASNTGTGNTEAFF.

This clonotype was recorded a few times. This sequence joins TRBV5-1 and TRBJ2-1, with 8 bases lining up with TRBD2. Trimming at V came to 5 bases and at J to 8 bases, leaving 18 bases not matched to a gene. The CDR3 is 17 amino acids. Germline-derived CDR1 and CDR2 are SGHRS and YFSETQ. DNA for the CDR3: TGCGCCAGCAGGGACGAACTAGCGGTGGGGGTCGGGGATGAGCAGTTCTTC. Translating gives CASRDELAVGVGDEQFF. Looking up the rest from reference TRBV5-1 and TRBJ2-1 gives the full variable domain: KAGVTQTPRYLIKTRGQQVTLSCSPISGHRSVSWYQQTPGQGLQFLFEYFSETQRNKGNFPGRFSGRQFSNSRSEMNVSTLELGDSALYLCASRDELAVGVGDEQFFGPGTRLTVL.

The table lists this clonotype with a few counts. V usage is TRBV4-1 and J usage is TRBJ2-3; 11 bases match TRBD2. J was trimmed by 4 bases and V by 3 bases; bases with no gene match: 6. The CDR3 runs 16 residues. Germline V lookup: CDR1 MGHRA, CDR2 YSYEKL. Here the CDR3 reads CASSHLPGLAADTQYF. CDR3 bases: TGCGCCAGCAGCCACCTCCCGGGACTAGCGGCAGATACGCAGTATTTT.

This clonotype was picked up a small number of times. CDR3 DNA: TGCGCCAGCAGCTTGGCAGGGTTGGGGAACACTGAAGCTTTCTTT. Residues: CASSLAGLGNTEAFF. This sequence joins TRBV5-1 and TRBJ1-1, with D tentatively TRBD1 (5 bases). V lost 0 bases and J 1 base, leaving 10 bases between the germline ends. Germline V gene data show CDR1 as SGHRS and CDR2 as YFSETQ. The CDR3 covers 15 residues. Full variable domain (missing parts from reference TRBV5-1 and TRBJ1-1): KAGVTQTPRYLIKTRGQQVTLSCSPISGHRSVSWYQQTPGQGLQFLFEYFSETQRNKGNFPGRFSGRQFSNSRSEMNVSTLELGDSALYLCASSLAGLGNTEAFFGQGTRLTVV.

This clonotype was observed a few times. The CDR3 bases are TGTGCCAGCAGCCTGGGGCAGGCGAACTACGAGCAGTACTTC. Its protein is CASSLGQANYEQYF. The J gene is TRBJ2-7, the V gene TRBV5-4; possibly TRBD1 for D (5 bases). CDR3 size: 14 residues. Germline CDR1 is SGHNT and CDR2 is YYREEE (reference sequence). V was shortened by 4 bases and J by 3 bases, with 14 bases between the two germline ends.

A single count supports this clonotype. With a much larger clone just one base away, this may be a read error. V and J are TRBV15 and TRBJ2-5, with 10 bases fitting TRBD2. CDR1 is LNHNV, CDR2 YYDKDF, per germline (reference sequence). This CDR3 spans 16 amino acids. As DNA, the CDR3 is TGTGCCACCAGCAGAGTGGGGACTAGCGCTCAAGAGACCCAGAACTTC. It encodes CATSRVGTSAQETQNF.

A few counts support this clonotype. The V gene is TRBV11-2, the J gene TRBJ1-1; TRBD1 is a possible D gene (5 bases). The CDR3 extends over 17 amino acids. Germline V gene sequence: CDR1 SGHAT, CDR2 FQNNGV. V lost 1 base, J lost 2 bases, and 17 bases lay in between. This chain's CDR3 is CASSLVNRPGINTEAFF. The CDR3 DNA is TGTGCCAGCAGCTTAGTTAACAGGCCGGGGATAAACACTGAAGCTTTCTTT.

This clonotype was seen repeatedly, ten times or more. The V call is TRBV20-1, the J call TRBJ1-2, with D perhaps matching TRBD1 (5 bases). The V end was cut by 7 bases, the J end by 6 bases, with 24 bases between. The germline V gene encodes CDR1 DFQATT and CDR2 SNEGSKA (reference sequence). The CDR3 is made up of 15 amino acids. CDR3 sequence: CSVRGPRDVAHGYTF. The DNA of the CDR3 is TGCAGTGTTAGGGGTCCCCGGGACGTCGCACATGGCTACACCTTC.

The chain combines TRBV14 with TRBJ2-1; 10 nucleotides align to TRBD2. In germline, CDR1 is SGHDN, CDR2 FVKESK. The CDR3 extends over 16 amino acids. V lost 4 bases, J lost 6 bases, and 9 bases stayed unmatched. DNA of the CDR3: TGTGCCAGCAGCCCGGGGCAACTAGCGGGAACCAATGAGCAGTTCTTC. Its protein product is CASSPGQLAGTNEQFF.

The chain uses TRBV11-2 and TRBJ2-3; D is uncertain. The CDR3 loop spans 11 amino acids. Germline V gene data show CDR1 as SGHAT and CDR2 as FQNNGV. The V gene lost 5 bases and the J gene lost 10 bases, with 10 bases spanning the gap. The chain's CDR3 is CASSLRNPQYF. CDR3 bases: TGTGCCAGCAGCCTTAGAAACCCGCAGTATTTT. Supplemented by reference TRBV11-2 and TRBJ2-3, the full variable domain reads EAGVAQSPRYKIIEKRQSVAFWCNPISGHATLYWYQQILGQGPKLLIQFQNNGVVDDSQLPKDRFSAERLKGVDSTLKIQPAKLEDSAVYLCASSLRNPQYFGPGTRLTVL.

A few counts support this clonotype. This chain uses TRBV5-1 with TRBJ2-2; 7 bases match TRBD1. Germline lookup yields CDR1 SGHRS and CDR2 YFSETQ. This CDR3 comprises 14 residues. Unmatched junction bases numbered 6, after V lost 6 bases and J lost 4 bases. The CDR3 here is CASTTGAGTGELFF. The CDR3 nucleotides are TGCGCCAGCACCACAGGGGCTGGCACCGGGGAGCTGTTTTTT.

CDR3 region: CASSLRLDRPGGQRSYNEQFF. CDR3 in DNA: TGTGCCAGCAGCTTAAGGCTGGACAGGCCAGGTGGGCAACGCTCCTACAATGAGCAGTTCTTC. The chain couples TRBV11-2 to TRBJ2-1, with 7 bases lining up with TRBD1. V shed 2 bases and J 0 bases; nucleotides not matched to a gene: 19. CDR3 size: 21 residues. Germline CDR1 reads SGHAT; CDR2 reads FQNNGV. Full variable domain (remainder filled in from reference TRBV11-2 and TRBJ2-1): EAGVAQSPRYKIIEKRQSVAFWCNPISGHATLYWYQQILGQGPKLLIQFQNNGVVDDSQLPKDRFSAERLKGVDSTLKIQPAKLEDSAVYLCASSLRLDRPGGQRSYNEQFFGPGTRLTVL.

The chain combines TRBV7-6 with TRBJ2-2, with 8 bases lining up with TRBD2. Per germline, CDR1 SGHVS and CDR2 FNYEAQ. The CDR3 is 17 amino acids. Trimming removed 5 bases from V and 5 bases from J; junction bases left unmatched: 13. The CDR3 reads CASSAPGGAPGTGELFF. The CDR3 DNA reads TGTGCCAGCAGCGCCCCGGGGGGGGCGCCTGGGACCGGGGAGCTGTTTTTT.

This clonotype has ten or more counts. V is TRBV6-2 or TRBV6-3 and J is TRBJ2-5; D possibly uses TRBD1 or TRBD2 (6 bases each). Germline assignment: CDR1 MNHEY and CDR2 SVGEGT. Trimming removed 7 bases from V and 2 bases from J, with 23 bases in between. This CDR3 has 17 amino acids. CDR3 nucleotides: TGTGCCAGCATTCCCTCAAAACAGGGTGGAGGGCAAGAGACCCAGTACTTC. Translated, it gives CASIPSKQGGGQETQYF.

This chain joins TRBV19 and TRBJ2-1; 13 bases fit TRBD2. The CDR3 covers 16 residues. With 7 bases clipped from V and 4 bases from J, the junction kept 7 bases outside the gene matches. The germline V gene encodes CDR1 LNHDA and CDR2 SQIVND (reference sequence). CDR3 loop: CASTSGTSGDYNEQFF. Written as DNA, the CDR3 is TGTGCCAGTACCTCCGGGACTAGCGGGGATTACAATGAGCAGTTCTTC.

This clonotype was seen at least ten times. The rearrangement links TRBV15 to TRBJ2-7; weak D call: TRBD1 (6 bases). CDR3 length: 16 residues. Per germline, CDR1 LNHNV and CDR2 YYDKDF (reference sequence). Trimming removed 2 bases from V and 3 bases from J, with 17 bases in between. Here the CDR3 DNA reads TGTGCCACCAGCAGAATCGCTCCGGGACAACACTACGAGCAGTACTTC. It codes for CATSRIAPGQHYEQYF.

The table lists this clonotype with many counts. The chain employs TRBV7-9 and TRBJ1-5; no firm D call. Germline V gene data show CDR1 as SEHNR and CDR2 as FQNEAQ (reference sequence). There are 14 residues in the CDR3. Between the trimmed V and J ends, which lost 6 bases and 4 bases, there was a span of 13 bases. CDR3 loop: CASSLVGYNQPQHF. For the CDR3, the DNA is TGTGCCAGCAGTCTAGTCGGGTATAATCAGCCCCAGCATTTT.

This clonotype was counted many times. CDR3 sequence (DNA): TGTGCCAGCAGCTTAGTGCGAGCGGGGGGTAGTACAGATACGCAGTATTTT. This encodes CASSLVRAGGSTDTQYF. The chain recombines TRBV7-8 with TRBJ2-3; 9 bases are a match to TRBD2. Germline-derived CDR1 and CDR2 are SGHVS and FQNEAQ. V lost 1 base to trimming and J lost 3 bases; unmatched junction nucleotides: 8. The CDR3 loop spans 17 amino acids.

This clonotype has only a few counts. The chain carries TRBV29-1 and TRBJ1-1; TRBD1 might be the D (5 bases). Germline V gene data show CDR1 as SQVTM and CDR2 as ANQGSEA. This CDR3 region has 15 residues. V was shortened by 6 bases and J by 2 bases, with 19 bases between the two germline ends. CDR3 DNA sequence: TGCAGCGTAGAAAAGGCCGGGACCCACAACACTGAAGCTTTCTTT. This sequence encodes CSVEKAGTHNTEAFF.

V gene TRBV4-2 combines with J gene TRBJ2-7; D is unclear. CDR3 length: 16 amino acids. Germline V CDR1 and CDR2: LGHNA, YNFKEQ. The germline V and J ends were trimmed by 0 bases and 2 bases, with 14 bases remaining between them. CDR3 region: CASSQDSTESAYEQYF. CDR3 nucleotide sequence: TGTGCCAGCAGCCAAGATAGTACAGAATCTGCCTACGAGCAGTACTTC.